This TCR beta chain emerged from a study of T cell responses to AZD1222 COVID-19 vaccine. Study-level findings and limits: In a largely white British group with more females than males, clonal diversity was possibly underestimated. Spike-specific TCR breadth and depth both grew after two AZD1222 doses. Baseline serostatus was positive in only a handful of AZD1222 recipients.

The CDR3 contains 11 residues. Deletions cut 4 bases from V and 8 bases from J, with 6 bases between. In germline, CDR1 is LGHDT, CDR2 YNNKEL (reference sequence). TCRdb's table, derived via immunoSEQ multiplex PCR, lists solely in-frame clones and lacks some. This sample has tens of thousands of clones; around 84% occur once, and the top ten carry about 4.5%. About this clone: Its specificity is not known.

This TCR was sampled from an adult who received the AZD1222 COVID-19 vaccine. V usage is TRBV3-1 (or the pseudogene TRBV3-2) and J usage is TRBJ2-1; D possibly corresponds to TRBD2 (5 bases). Here the sequenced sample was peripheral blood, taken 28 days after the second AZD1222 dose. The CDR3 nucleotides are TGTGCCAGCAGCCGGGGAGATGAGCAGTTCTTC. It encodes CASSRGDEQFF.